The 15 T cell receptor beta chains below all came from one sample that was sequenced in a study of T cells in women clearing cervical HPV infection. Produced via immunoSEQ multiplex PCR; TCRdb's table is partial and in-frame only. This listing includes tens of thousands of clones. The sample comprised blood buffy coat. Receptor source: a woman between 18 and 70 years old with a cervical HPV16 infection that either progressed to CIN3+ or cleared (not recorded which).

Concerning this clone: A junction end diverges from the germline sequence, so it may reflect a read error. The CDR3 end lies 3 residues beyond the end of the read and is filled in from the germline J gene. Other nucleotide sequences in the sample specify the same CDR3. The chain carries TRBV4-2 and TRBJ2-3; D is perhaps TRBD2 (6 bases). Germline lookup yields CDR1 LGHNA and CDR2 YNFKEQ. The CDR3 is made up of 16 amino acids. CDR3 amino acids: CASSQRAGTSTDTQYF. The part of the CDR3 DNA that was read is TGCGCCAGCAGCCAACGAGCGGGTACTAGCACAGATACG.

Worth noting for this clone: The CDR3 is cut off 3 residues early in the read; its end comes from the germline J gene. This chain links TRBV20-1 with TRBJ1-6; D possibly corresponds to TRBD1 (6 bases). The CDR3 totals 15 residues. Germline V gives CDR1 DFQATT, CDR2 SNEGSKA (reference sequence). V shed 3 bases and J shed 10 bases, with 19 bases lying between them. The sequenced part of the CDR3 DNA is TGCAGTGCTAGGGAATTGGGGACATATGGGTCACCC. Encoded protein: CSARELGTYGSP. The whole CDR3 is CSARELGTYGSPLHF.

Details on this clone: The read finishes 3 residues shy of the CDR3 end, and the germline J gene is used to complete it. This chain connects TRBV7-8 to TRBJ2-2; 7 nucleotides line up with TRBD1. The germline V gene encodes CDR1 SGHVS and CDR2 FQNEAQ. The CDR3 runs 14 residues. The CDR3: CASSLDRGLEKLFF. The sequenced part of the CDR3 DNA is TGTGCCAGCAGCTTAGACAGGGGTTTAGAAAAG.

Of note for this clone: With the read ending 3 residues before the CDR3 end, the germline J gene is used to fill in that end. The chain uses TRBV7-2 and TRBJ2-4, with D unclear. This CDR3 is built from 13 residues. Germline values: CDR1 SGHTA, CDR2 FQGNSA. The CDR3 DNA, read in part, is TGTGCCAGCAGCTTAAGCGACCTGGGTGGT. Protein: CASSLSDLGG. The complete CDR3 protein is CASSLSDLGGQYF. Full variable domain (missing parts from reference TRBV7-2 and TRBJ2-4): GAGVSQSPSNKVTEKGKDVELRCDPISGHTALYWYRQSLGQGLEFLIYFQGNSAPDKSGLPSDRFSAERTGGSVSTLTIQRTQQEDSAVYLCASSLSDLGGQYFGAGTRLSVL.

As regards this clone: The read falls 3 residues short of the CDR3 end, and the missing part is taken from the germline J gene. The rearrangement joins TRBV7-2 to TRBJ1-2, with D possibly being TRBD1 (6 bases). Germline CDR1 SGHTA, CDR2 FQGNSA. This CDR3 is built from 14 residues. The part of the CDR3 DNA that was read is TGTGCCAGCAGACCTAGCGGGGGGCCAGGGGAC. This encodes CASRPSGGPGD. The complete CDR3 sequence is CASRPSGGPGDYTF.

As regards this clone: The read stops 3 residues short of the end of the CDR3; the missing end is completed from the germline J gene. The gene calls are TRBV7-6 and TRBJ2-3; TRBD2 matches at 9 bases. The CDR3 covers 15 residues. Germline values: CDR1 SGHVS, CDR2 FNYEAQ. The CDR3 bases that were read are TGTGCCAGCAACCGTGCGAGCGGGGGGAAGGAGACG. As protein: CASNRASGGKET. Given in full, the CDR3 is CASNRASGGKETQYF.

With respect to this clone: The sequenced fragment ends 3 residues before the CDR3 boundary, so the rest is inferred from the germline J gene. V usage is TRBV19 and J usage is TRBJ2-6, with TRBD1 identical over 8 bases. The CDR3 runs 18 residues. V lost 3 bases, J lost 0 bases, and 7 bases stayed unmatched. CDR1 and CDR2 (germline): LNHDA, SQIVND (reference sequence). This CDR3 reads CASSMDRAPNSGANVLTF. The CDR3 bases that were read are TGTGCCAGTAGTATGGACAGGGCACCTAACTCTGGGGCCAACGTC.

As for this clone: The read terminates 3 residues before the CDR3 end, so the remaining end is supplied by the germline J gene. V is TRBV29-1 and J is TRBJ2-1, with D maybe TRBD1 (5 bases). Germline CDR1 is SQVTM and CDR2 is ANQGSEA. This CDR3 spans 11 amino acids. The V end lost 6 bases, the J end lost 8 bases, and 11 bases lay between the germline ends. The CDR3 bases that were read are TGCAGCGTCGTCACAGGCGATGAG. It specifies CSVVTGDE. The full CDR3 protein reads CSVVTGDEQFF.

Regarding this clone: The DNA ends 3 residues before the CDR3 does, and the rest of the CDR3 is filled in from the germline J gene. This chain uses TRBV7-9 with TRBJ2-1; a weak D match, TRBD1 (6 bases). Germline-derived CDR1 and CDR2 are SEHNR and FQNEAQ (reference sequence). The V and J ends lost 7 bases and 2 bases respectively, with 15 bases between them. CDR3 length equals 15 residues. The CDR3 reads CASTGLGDTYNEQFF. The CDR3 bases that were read are TGTGCCAGCACGGGTCTCGGGGACACCTACAATGAG. Looking up the rest from reference TRBV7-9 and TRBJ2-1 gives the full variable domain: DTGVSQNPRHKITKRGQNVTFRCDPISEHNRLYWYRQTLGQGPEFLTYFQNEAQLEKSRLLSDRFSAERPKGSFSTLEIQRTEQGDSAMYLCASTGLGDTYNEQFFGPGTRLTVL.

As regards this clone: The read halts 3 residues ahead of the CDR3 end, with the missing end drawn from the germline J gene. The J gene is TRBJ1-2, the V gene TRBV7-9; possible D gene TRBD1, 6 bases. The CDR3 runs to 14 residues. Germline assignment: CDR1 SEHNR and CDR2 FQNEAQ (reference sequence). The sequenced part of the CDR3 DNA is TGTGCCAGCACCCAGAGGGGGAGACCCTACGAC. This codes for CASTQRGRPYD. The full-length CDR3 reads as CASTQRGRPYDYTF.

CDR3 sequence reads: CAWSVRGRRGNEKLFF. The CDR3 bases that were read are TGTGCCTGGAGTGTACGGGGAAGGAGGGGGAATGAAAAG. This chain links TRBV30 with TRBJ2-2; D possibly uses TRBD1 or TRBD2 (6 bases each). The read falls 3 residues short of the CDR3 end, and the missing part is taken from the germline J gene. Germline lookup yields CDR1 GTSNPN and CDR2 SVGIG (reference sequence). The CDR3 covers 16 residues.

Points on this clone: The read comes to an end 3 residues before the CDR3 does, leaving the germline J gene to fill in the end. The J gene is TRBJ1-2, the V gene TRBV5-6; 9 nucleotides line up with TRBD1. CDR1 is SGHDT and CDR2 is YYEEEE in the germline V gene. The V gene end was trimmed by 0 bases and the J gene end by 0 bases; junction bases not matched to a gene: 0. The CDR3 has 15 amino acids. The CDR3 DNA, read in part, is TGTGCCAGCAGCTTGGGGGACAGGGCTAACTATGGC. This codes for CASSLGDRANYG. The complete CDR3 protein is CASSLGDRANYGYTF.

Notes on this clone: The CDR3 goes on 3 residues after the read ends, and that part is filled in from the germline J gene. This rearrangement joins TRBV20-1 to TRBJ2-2, with D tentatively TRBD2 (6 bases). The germline CDR1 and CDR2 sequences are DFQATT and SNEGSKA (reference sequence). The CDR3 is made up of 17 amino acids. V dropped 1 base and J dropped 3 bases, with 18 bases sitting between them. CDR3: CSARALSGGLDTGELFF. The CDR3 bases that were read are TGCAGTGCTAGAGCATTGAGTGGAGGGTTGGACACCGGGGAG.

Regarding this clone: The CDR3 extends 3 residues past the end of the read, so its final part is completed from the germline J gene. The chain employs TRBV20-1 and TRBJ1-6; a weak D match, TRBD1 (6 bases). Germline V lookup: CDR1 DFQATT, CDR2 SNEGSKA (reference sequence). V was shortened by 6 bases and J by 3 bases, with 15 bases between the two germline ends. The CDR3 totals 15 residues. The CDR3 region is CSAIETGVYNSPLHF. The covered CDR3 bases are TGCAGTGCCATTGAGACAGGAGTCTATAATTCACCC.

For this clone: The read comes to an end 3 residues before the CDR3 does, leaving the germline J gene to fill in the end. The chain combines TRBV2 with TRBJ1-2; TRBD1 might be the D (6 bases). CDR1 is SNHLY, CDR2 FYNNEI, per germline. The CDR3 is 16 residues long. V lost 6 bases, J lost 0 bases, and 17 bases lay in between. This chain's CDR3 is CASRGGGPSANYGYTF. The DNA read from the CDR3 is TGTGCCAGCAGGGGCGGGGGCCCCTCGGCTAACTATGGC.